One and the same sample provided the 27 T cell receptor beta chains below, sequenced in a study of blood T cells in healthy people across ages. The second PCR ran 7 to 11 cycles with a sample-barcoded 5' primer and J-beta primers. TCRdb called the 5' RACE reads again in MiXCR, with one record for every CDR3 protein. The sample has 800,000 to 900,000 distinct CDR3 sequences; 62% are singletons. What was sequenced was blood. The receptors here all came from a man younger than 45 in good health.

This clonotype was seen at least ten times. This chain uses TRBV4-2 with TRBJ2-1; TRBD2 matches 11 bases. V gave up 3 bases and J gave up 10 bases; unmatched junction bases: 8. From germline, CDR1 is LGHNA and CDR2 YNFKEQ. This CDR3 is 15 amino acids long. Here the CDR3 reads CASSHTSGGPEEQFF. In DNA form, the CDR3 reads TGTGCCAGCAGCCATACTAGCGGGGGACCAGAGGAGCAGTTCTTC.

The chain has TRBV29-1 and TRBJ2-1, with TRBD2 matching 8 bases. This CDR3 contains 14 residues. The trim removed 4 bases at V and 4 bases at J, leaving 6 bases unmatched. Germline V lookup: CDR1 SQVTM, CDR2 ANQGSEA. The CDR3 nucleotides are TGCAGCGTTGGGGCGGGGGGCCTTTACAATGAGCAGTTCTTC. Protein: CSVGAGGLYNEQFF.

V usage is TRBV20-1 and J usage is TRBJ2-1; TRBD1 or TRBD2 may be the D gene (5 bases each). This CDR3 contains 13 residues. Germline V gene data show CDR1 as DFQATT and CDR2 as SNEGSKA (reference sequence). V lost 6 bases and J 2 bases, leaving 11 bases between the germline ends. CDR3 sequence (DNA): TGCAGTGCCTTGGGGGAGACCTACAATGAGCAGTTCTTC. Translating it yields CSALGETYNEQFF.

The chain carries TRBV18 and TRBJ2-1; D call uncertain. The germline V gene encodes CDR1 KGHSH and CDR2 LQKENI. V was clipped by 0 bases and J by 8 bases, with 8 bases between them. The CDR3 runs 13 residues. The CDR3 reads CASSPPGWHEQFF. CDR3 nucleotide sequence: TGTGCCAGCTCACCACCCGGGTGGCATGAGCAGTTCTTC.

The chain recombines TRBV6-2 or TRBV6-3 with TRBJ2-5, with D possibly being TRBD2 (7 bases). Germline CDR1 and CDR2: MNHEY and SVGEGT. The CDR3 covers 16 residues. V dropped 2 bases and J dropped 6 bases, with 19 bases sitting between them. CDR3 coding DNA: TGTGCCAGCAGTTACCTTCGGGGGGCCTTTCACCAGACCCAGTACTTC. Translating it yields CASSYLRGAFHQTQYF.

This clonotype showed up just a few times. V usage is TRBV6-5 and J usage is TRBJ1-6, with TRBD1 as a possible D gene (6 bases). Germline V gene sequence: CDR1 MNHEY, CDR2 SVGAGI. The CDR3 extends over 15 amino acids. The germline V and J ends were trimmed by 4 bases and 9 bases, with 16 bases remaining between them. The CDR3 region is CASSWRGGASSPLHF. DNA for the CDR3: TGTGCCAGCAGTTGGCGCGGGGGCGCAAGTTCACCCCTCCACTTT.

The V gene is TRBV13, the J gene TRBJ1-6; D is undetermined. Trimming pared 2 bases from V and 5 bases from J, leaving 7 bases between. CDR3 length: 14 residues. Germline values: CDR1 PRHDT, CDR2 FYEKMQ (reference sequence). CDR3 in DNA: TGTGCCAGCAGCTTATTGAGCAATAATTCACCCCTCCACTTT. This gives the protein CASSLLSNNSPLHF.

The CDR3 spells CASAPGQGFHEQYF. The DNA of the CDR3 is TGCGCCAGCGCTCCGGGACAGGGGTTCCACGAGCAGTACTTC. The rearrangement links TRBV5-1 to TRBJ2-1; the match to TRBD1 covers 10 bases. The J call may be mistaken, given a closer DNA end match to TRBJ2-7. CDR1 and CDR2 from the germline V gene are SGHRS and YFSETQ. This CDR3 has 14 amino acids.

Worth noting for this clonotype: At one end, the junction sequence differs from germline, possibly due to a read error. This rearrangement joins TRBV12-3 or TRBV12-4 to TRBJ2-7; D call uncertain. CDR3 length: 13 amino acids. The CDR3 nucleotides are TGTGCCGGCAGTCTGATGAGCTCCTACGAGCAGTACTTC. Translation: CAGSLMSSYEQYF.

The chain uses TRBV6-5 and TRBJ2-3, with D perhaps matching TRBD2 (7 bases). The CDR3 contains 15 residues. Germline V CDR1 and CDR2: MNHEY, SVGAGI. The V end lost 6 bases, the J end lost 4 bases, and 17 bases lay between the germline ends. The CDR3 region is CASSHPRGGPDTQYF. The CDR3 nucleotides are TGTGCCAGCAGCCACCCGCGCGGGGGCCCAGATACGCAGTATTTT.

On this clonotype: Germline and junction disagree at one end, which may indicate a read error. The chain recombines TRBV9 with TRBJ1-2; D might be TRBD1 (5 bases). The V gene's germline CDR1 is SGDLS and CDR2 YYNGEE. The CDR3 runs 13 residues. CDR3 in DNA: TGTGCCAGCAGCGTCGAATGGAGGGGTGGCTACACTTTC. It translates to CASSVEWRGGYTF.

CDR3 nucleotide sequence: TGCAGTGCTAGAGATGTAGCGGACGTGAACACCGGGGAGCTGTTTTTT. This codes for CSARDVADVNTGELFF. This rearrangement joins TRBV20-1 to TRBJ2-2, with a tentative D call TRBD2 (6 bases). The CDR3 has 16 amino acids. With 0 bases removed from V and 1 base from J, the gap between germline ends came to 12 bases. Germline values: CDR1 DFQATT, CDR2 SNEGSKA (reference sequence).

The rearrangement uses TRBV9 and TRBJ2-1; 9 nucleotides line up with TRBD1. The CDR3 is 15 amino acids. CDR1 and CDR2 from the germline V gene are SGDLS and YYNGEE. The V and J ends lost 3 bases and 4 bases, in that order; junction bases with no gene match: 5. The CDR3 DNA sequence: TGTGCCAGCAGCGCATCTGGGACAGGGTACAATGAGCAGTTCTTC. It codes for CASSASGTGYNEQFF.

This clonotype was seen only once. V and J are TRBV7-2 and TRBJ2-4; 11 bases agree with TRBD2. This CDR3 is built from 16 residues. V shed 1 base and J 9 bases; nucleotides not matched to a gene: 8. Germline V CDR1 and CDR2: SGHTA, FQGNSA. The CDR3 nucleotides are TGTGCCAGCAGCTTAGAACTAGCGGGGGACGGAAGCATTCAGTACTTC. It specifies CASSLELAGDGSIQYF.

V gene TRBV25-1 combines with J gene TRBJ1-6, with TRBD1 identical over 7 bases. CDR1 is MGHDK and CDR2 is SYGVNS in the germline V gene. CDR3 length: 14 amino acids. Losses at the gene ends were 1 base for V and 13 bases for J; bases not matched to a gene: 7. CDR3 coding DNA: TGTGCCAGCAGTGAATTCGACAGGGTAGGCCCCCTCCACTTT. Amino acids: CASSEFDRVGPLHF. Using reference TRBV25-1 and TRBJ1-6 for the parts outside the CDR3, the full variable domain is EADIYQTPRYLVIGTGKKITLECSQTMGHDKMYWYQQDPGMELHLIHYSYGVNSTEKGDLSSESTVSRIRTEHFPLTLESARPSHTSQYLCASSEFDRVGPLHFGNGTRLTVT.

The chain recombines TRBV9 with TRBJ1-4; D is perhaps TRBD1 (5 bases). This CDR3 spans 15 amino acids. Trimming pared 3 bases from V and 3 bases from J, leaving 12 bases between. CDR1 is SGDLS and CDR2 is YYNGEE in the germline V gene. The CDR3 here is CASSERGIPNEKLFF. CDR3 sequence (DNA): TGTGCCAGCAGCGAAAGGGGCATACCTAATGAAAAACTGTTTTTT.

The chain recombines TRBV7-9 with TRBJ2-5; no definite D call. The CDR3 spans 13 residues. The germline gives CDR1 SEHNR, CDR2 FQNEAQ (reference sequence). The V and J ends lost 1 base and 5 bases respectively, with 8 bases between them. The CDR3 bases are TGTGCCAGCAGCTTAGTAACCCGGGAGACCCAGTACTTC. It codes for CASSLVTRETQYF.

The chain couples TRBV12-3 or TRBV12-4 to TRBJ1-5; D not certain. Trimming stripped 8 bases from V and 6 bases from J, with 14 bases between. This CDR3 has 13 amino acids. CDR3 residues: CASCVPGGQPQHF. CDR3 DNA: TGTGCCAGCTGTGTCCCTGGAGGTCAGCCCCAGCATTTT.

The CDR3 DNA reads TGTGCCAGCAGCCAAGCCCCGGGGCCTGGGATGACCCAGCATTTT. Translated: CASSQAPGPGMTQHF. V gene TRBV4-2 combines with J gene TRBJ1-5, with D tentatively TRBD1 (5 bases). The CDR3 contains 15 residues. Germline V gives CDR1 LGHNA, CDR2 YNFKEQ. V was pared by 1 base and J by 11 bases, with 18 bases between.

The chain links TRBV20-1 to TRBJ2-1; TRBD1 agrees at 10 bases. Germline V gene data show CDR1 as DFQATT and CDR2 as SNEGSKA (reference sequence). CDR3 length equals 17 residues. The junction had 20 bases not matched to a gene; V was cut back by 6 bases and J by 9 bases. The chain's CDR3 is CSATRRPGTGAILEQFF. The DNA of the CDR3 is TGCAGTGCCACAAGACGTCCCGGGACAGGGGCAATTCTTGAGCAGTTCTTC.

This chain joins TRBV28 and TRBJ1-4; D remains ambiguous. CDR1 and CDR2 from the germline V gene are MDHEN and SYDVKM. Trimming took off 11 bases at V and 5 bases at J, with 15 bases between the two ends. The CDR3 runs to 13 residues. CDR3 sequence reads: CAVSRPRNEKLFF. The DNA for the CDR3 is TGTGCCGTCTCTAGACCACGGAATGAAAAACTGTTTTTT.

The V call is TRBV3-1, the J call TRBJ2-4, with TRBD2 matching over 9 bases. The DNA end is a closer match to TRBJ2-7, so the J assignment may be wrong. Germline assignment: CDR1 LGHDT and CDR2 YNNKEL (reference sequence). The CDR3 length is 15 residues. The CDR3 bases are TGTGCCAGCAGCCACAGCGGGGGGCCGTCCTACGAGCAGTACTTC. Translation gives CASSHSGGPSYEQYF.

The chain couples TRBV10-3 to TRBJ2-3; possible D gene TRBD1, 6 bases. This CDR3 is 15 amino acids long. Germline CDR1 and CDR2: ENHRY and SYGVKD. The V end was cut by 4 bases, the J end by 1 base, with 12 bases between. The CDR3 DNA reads as TGTGCCATCAGTGGTCCGCGGACAGGCACAGATACGCAGTATTTT. Translated, it gives CAISGPRTGTDTQYF.

The chain has TRBV6-1 and TRBJ2-7; D tentatively reads TRBD1 or TRBD2 (6 bases each). V was trimmed by 2 bases and J by 1 base, leaving 15 bases between them. The CDR3 contains 16 residues. The V gene's germline CDR1 is MNHNS and CDR2 SASEGT. Here the CDR3 reads CASSEFATGRSYEQYF. The CDR3 bases are TGTGCCAGCAGTGAATTCGCAACAGGGAGGTCCTACGAGCAGTACTTC.

To note about this clonotype: A read error may account for a junction end that differs from germline. The chain couples TRBV7-7 to TRBJ2-2, with D possibly being TRBD2 (5 bases). Germline V gene sequence: CDR1 SSHAT, CDR2 FNYEAQ (reference sequence). The CDR3 is 13 amino acids. CDR3 nucleotide sequence: TGTGCTAGCAGCCGCGGAGGAGCCGGGGAGCTGTTTTTT. This translates into CASSRGGAGELFF.

V and J are TRBV20-1 and TRBJ2-7, with D perhaps matching TRBD1 (6 bases). The closer fit of TRBJ2-5 to the DNA end suggests the J call may be wrong. The CDR3 loop spans 13 amino acids. Germline-derived CDR1 and CDR2 are DFQATT and SNEGSKA (reference sequence). This chain's CDR3 is CSATGHEGETQYF. CDR3 nucleotides: TGCAGTGCCACGGGACATGAGGGAGAGACCCAGTACTTC.

The chain combines TRBV2 with TRBJ2-7; D unresolved. Germline V CDR1 and CDR2: SNHLY, FYNNEI. With 1 base removed from V and 1 base from J, the gap between germline ends came to 11 bases. CDR3 length equals 15 residues. This chain's CDR3 is CASSEEGPPSYEQYF. The CDR3 coding sequence is TGTGCCAGCAGTGAAGAAGGACCGCCTTCCTACGAGCAGTACTTC.